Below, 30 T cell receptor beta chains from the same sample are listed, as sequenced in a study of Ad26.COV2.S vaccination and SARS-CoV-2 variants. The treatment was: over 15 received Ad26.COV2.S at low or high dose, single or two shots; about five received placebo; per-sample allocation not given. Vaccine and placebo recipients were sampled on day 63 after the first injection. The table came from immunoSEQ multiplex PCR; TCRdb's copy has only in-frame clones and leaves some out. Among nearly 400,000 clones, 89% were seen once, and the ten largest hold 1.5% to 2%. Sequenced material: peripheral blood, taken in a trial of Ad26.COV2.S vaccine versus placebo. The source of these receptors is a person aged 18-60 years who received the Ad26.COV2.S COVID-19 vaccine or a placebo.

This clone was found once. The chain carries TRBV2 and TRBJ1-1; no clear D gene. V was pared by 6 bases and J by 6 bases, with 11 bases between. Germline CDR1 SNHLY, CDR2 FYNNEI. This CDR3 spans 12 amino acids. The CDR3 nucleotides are TGTGCCAGCAGCCTCGGGAGTCCTGAAGCTTTCTTT. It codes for CASSLGSPEAFF.

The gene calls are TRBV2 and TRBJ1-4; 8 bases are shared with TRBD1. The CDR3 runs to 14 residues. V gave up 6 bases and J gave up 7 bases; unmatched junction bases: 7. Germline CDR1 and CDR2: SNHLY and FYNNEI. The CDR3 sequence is CASRSRTGSEKLFF. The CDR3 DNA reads TGTGCCAGCAGGTCCAGGACAGGGTCTGAAAAACTGTTTTTT.

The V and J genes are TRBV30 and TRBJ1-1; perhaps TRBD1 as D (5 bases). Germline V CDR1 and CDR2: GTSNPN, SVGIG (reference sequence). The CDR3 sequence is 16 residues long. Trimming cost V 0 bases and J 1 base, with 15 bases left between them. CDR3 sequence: CAWSVFGRGRNTEAFF. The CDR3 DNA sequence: TGTGCCTGGAGTGTATTTGGGCGGGGGAGGAACACTGAAGCTTTCTTT.

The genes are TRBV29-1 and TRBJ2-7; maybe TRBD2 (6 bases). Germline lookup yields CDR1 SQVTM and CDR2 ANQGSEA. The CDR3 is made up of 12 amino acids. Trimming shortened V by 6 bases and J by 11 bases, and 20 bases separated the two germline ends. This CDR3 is CSVSPGTGAEYF. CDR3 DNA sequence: TGCAGCGTCAGCCCCGGGACTGGGGCGGAGTACTTC.

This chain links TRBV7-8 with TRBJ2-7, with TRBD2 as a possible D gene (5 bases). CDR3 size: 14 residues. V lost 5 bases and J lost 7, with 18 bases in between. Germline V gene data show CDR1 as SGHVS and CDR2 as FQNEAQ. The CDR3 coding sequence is TGTGCCAGCAGCCCCTCGAGGGCCGCCTGGGAGCAGTACTTC. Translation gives CASSPSRAAWEQYF.

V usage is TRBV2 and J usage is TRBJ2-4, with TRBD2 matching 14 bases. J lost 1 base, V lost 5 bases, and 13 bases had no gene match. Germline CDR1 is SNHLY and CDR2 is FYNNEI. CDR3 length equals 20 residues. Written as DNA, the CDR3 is TGTGCCAGCAGTTTCCGACTAGCGGGAGGGCCAGATAAGGCCAAAAACATTCAGTACTTC. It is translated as CASSFRLAGGPDKAKNIQYF.

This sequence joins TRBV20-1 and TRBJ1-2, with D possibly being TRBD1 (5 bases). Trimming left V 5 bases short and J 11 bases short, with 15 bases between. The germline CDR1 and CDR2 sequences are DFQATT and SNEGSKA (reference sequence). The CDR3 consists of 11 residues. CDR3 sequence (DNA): TGCAGTGCTTCCACGGGCAGGGTATACACCTTC. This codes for CSASTGRVYTF.

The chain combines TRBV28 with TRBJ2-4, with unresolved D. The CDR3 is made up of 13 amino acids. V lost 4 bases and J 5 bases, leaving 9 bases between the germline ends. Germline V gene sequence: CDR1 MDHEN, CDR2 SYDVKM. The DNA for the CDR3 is TGTGCCAGCAGTTGCGATGGGCAAAACATTCAGTACTTC. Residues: CASSCDGQNIQYF.

For the CDR3, the DNA is TGTGCCAGCAGTGGAGGGGTGGCCTACGAGCAGTACTTC. Protein: CASSGGVAYEQYF. This chain joins TRBV9 and TRBJ2-7; D is perhaps TRBD2 (6 bases). Germline lookup yields CDR1 SGDLS and CDR2 YYNGEE. V was cut by 5 bases and J by 2 bases, with 11 bases left in between. The CDR3 runs to 13 residues.

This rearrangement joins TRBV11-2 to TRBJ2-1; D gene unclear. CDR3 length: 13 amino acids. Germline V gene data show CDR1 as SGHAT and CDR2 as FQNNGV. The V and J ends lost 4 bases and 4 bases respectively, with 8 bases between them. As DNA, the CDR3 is TGTGCCAGCAGCTCGCCCGTTTACAATGAGCAGTTCTTC. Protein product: CASSSPVYNEQFF.

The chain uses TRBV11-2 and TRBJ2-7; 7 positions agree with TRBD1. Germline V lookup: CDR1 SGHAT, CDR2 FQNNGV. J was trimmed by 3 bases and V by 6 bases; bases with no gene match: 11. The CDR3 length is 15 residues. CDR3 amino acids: CASSRQGLKFYEQYF. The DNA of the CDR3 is TGTGCCAGCAGTCGACAGGGTCTTAAGTTCTACGAGCAGTACTTC.

The CDR3 here is CASSFTGVVGGYTF. DNA for the CDR3: TGTGCCAGCAGCTTTACAGGGGTGGTCGGTGGCTACACCTTC. The chain employs TRBV5-4 and TRBJ1-2; 7 nucleotides align to TRBD1. The V segment lost 2 bases and the J segment 7 bases; nucleotides outside the gene matches: 8. CDR1 is SGHNT and CDR2 is YYREEE in the germline V gene (reference sequence). The CDR3 length is 14 residues.

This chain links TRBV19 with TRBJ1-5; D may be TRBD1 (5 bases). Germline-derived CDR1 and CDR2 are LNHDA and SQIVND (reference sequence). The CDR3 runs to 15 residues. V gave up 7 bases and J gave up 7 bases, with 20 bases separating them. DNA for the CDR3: TGTGCCAGTATTCGGTCCGGGGGTATAGGGCAGCCCCAGCATTTT. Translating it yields CASIRSGGIGQPQHF.

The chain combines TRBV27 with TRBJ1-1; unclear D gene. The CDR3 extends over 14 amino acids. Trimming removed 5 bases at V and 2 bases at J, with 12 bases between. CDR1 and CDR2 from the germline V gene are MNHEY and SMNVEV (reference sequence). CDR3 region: CASSPTRVNTEAFF. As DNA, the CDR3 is TGTGCCAGCAGTCCCACCCGCGTAAACACTGAAGCTTTCTTT.

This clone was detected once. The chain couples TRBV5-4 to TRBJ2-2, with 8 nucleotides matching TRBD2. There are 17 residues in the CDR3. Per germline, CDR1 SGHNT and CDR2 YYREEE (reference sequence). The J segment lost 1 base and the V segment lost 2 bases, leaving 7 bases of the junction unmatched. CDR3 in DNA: TGTGCCAGCAGCTTTCGGGCGGGAGGACGGAACACCGGGGAGCTGTTTTTT. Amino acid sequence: CASSFRAGGRNTGELFF. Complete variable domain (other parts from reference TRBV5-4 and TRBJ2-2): ETGVTQSPTHLIKTRGQQVTLRCSSQSGHNTVSWYQQALGQGPQFIFQYYREEENGRGNFPPRFSGLQFPNYSSELNVNALELDDSALYLCASSFRAGGRNTGELFFGEGSRLTVL.

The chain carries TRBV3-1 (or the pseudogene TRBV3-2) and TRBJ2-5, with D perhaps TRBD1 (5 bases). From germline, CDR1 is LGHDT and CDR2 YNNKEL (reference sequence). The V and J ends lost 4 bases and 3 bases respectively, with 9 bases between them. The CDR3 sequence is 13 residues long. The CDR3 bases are TGTGCCAGCAGCCGGCGACAGAAAGAGACCCAGTACTTC. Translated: CASSRRQKETQYF.

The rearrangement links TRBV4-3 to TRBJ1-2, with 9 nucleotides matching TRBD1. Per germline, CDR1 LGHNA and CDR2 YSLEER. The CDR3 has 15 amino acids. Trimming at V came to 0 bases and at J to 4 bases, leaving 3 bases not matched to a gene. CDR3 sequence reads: CASSQDRDRAYGYTF. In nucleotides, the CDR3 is TGCGCCAGCAGCCAAGACAGGGACAGGGCCTATGGCTACACCTTC.

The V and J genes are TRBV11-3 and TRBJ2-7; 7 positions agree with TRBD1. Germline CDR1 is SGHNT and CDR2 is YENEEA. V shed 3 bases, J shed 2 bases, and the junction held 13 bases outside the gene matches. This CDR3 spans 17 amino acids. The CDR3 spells CASSLAQGNIGTYEQYF. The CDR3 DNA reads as TGTGCCAGCAGCTTGGCACAGGGGAATATCGGAACCTACGAGCAGTACTTC.

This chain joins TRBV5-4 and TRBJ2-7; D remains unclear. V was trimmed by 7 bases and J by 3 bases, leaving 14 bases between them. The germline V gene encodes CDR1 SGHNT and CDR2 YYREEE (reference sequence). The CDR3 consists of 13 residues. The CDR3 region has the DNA TGTGCCAGCCCCCTTAAGAAGGGCTACGAGCAGTACTTC. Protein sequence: CASPLKKGYEQYF.

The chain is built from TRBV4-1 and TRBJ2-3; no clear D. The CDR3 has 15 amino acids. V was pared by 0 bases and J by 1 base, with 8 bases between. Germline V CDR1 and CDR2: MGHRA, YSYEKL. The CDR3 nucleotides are TGCGCCAGCAGCCAAGATGGGCTTCGCACAGATACGCAGTATTTT. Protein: CASSQDGLRTDTQYF.

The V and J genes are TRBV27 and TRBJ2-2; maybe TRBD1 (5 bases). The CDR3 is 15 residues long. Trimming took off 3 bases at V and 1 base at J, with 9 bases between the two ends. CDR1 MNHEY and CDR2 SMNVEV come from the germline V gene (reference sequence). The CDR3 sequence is CASSFRARNTGELFF. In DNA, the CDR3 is TGTGCCAGCAGTTTCAGGGCCCGGAACACCGGGGAGCTGTTTTTT.

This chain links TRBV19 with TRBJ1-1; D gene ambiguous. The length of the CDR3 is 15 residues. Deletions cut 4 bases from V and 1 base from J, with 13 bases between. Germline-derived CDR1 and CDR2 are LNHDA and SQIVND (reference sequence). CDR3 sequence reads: CASSNSPVPNTEAFF. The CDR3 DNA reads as TGTGCCAGTAGTAATTCCCCGGTACCGAACACTGAAGCTTTCTTT.

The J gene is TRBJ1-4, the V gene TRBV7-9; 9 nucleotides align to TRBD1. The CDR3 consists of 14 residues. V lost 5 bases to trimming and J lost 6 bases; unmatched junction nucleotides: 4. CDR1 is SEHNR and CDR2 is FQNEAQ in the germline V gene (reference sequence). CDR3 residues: CASSPGQGYEKLFF. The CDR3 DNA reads TGTGCCAGCAGCCCGGGACAGGGATATGAAAAACTGTTTTTT.

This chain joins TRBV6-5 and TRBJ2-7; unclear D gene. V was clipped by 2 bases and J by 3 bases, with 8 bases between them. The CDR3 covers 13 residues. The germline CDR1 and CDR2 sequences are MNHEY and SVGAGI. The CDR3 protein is CASSYEFGYEQYF. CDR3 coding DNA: TGTGCCAGCAGTTACGAGTTTGGCTACGAGCAGTACTTC.

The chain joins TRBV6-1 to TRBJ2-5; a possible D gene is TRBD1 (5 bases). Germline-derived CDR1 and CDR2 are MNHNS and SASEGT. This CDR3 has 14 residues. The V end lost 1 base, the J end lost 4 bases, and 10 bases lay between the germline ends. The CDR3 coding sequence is TGTGCCAGCAGTGAAGGGGCAGGGCGAGAGACCCAGTACTTC. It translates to CASSEGAGRETQYF.

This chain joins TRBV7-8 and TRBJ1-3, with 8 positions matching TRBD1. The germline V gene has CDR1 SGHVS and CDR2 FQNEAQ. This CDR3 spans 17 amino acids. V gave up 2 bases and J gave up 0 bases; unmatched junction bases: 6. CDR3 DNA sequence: TGTGCCAGCAGCTTACCAGGGGGCCCAAGCTCTGGAAACACCATATATTTT. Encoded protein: CASSLPGGPSSGNTIYF.

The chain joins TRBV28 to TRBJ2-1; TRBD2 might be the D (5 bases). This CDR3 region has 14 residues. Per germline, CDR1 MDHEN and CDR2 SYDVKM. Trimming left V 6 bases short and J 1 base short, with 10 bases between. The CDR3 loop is CASRTLGSYNEQFF. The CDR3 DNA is TGTGCCAGCAGGACACTAGGGTCCTACAATGAGCAGTTCTTC.

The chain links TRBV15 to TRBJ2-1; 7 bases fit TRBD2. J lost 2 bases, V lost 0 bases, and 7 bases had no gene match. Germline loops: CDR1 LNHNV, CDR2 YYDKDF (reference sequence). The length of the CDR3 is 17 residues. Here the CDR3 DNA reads TGTGCCACCAGCAGAGATCAGGCTAGCGGAGCCTACAATGAGCAGTTCTTC. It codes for CATSRDQASGAYNEQFF.

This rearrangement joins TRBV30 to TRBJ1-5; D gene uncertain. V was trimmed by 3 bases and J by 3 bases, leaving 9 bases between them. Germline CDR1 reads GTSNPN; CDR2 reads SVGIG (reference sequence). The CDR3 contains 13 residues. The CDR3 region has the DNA TGTGCCTGGAGCCGGCAGAACAATCAGCCCCAGCATTTT. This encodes CAWSRQNNQPQHF.

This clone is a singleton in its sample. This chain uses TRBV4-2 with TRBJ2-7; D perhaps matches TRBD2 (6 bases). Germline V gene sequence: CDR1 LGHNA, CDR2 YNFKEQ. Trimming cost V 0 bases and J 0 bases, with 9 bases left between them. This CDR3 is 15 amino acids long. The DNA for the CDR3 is TGTGCCAGCAGCCAAGATTTCGGGAGCTCCTACGAGCAGTACTTC. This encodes CASSQDFGSSYEQYF.